The TCR beta chain under discussion was sequenced for a study of OX40 agonist ivuxolimab in advanced cancers. Overall study findings and caveats: Blood T cells, both CD4+ and CD8+, expanded clonally by week 6 at 0.1 to 3.0 mg/kg. Partly responding patients at 0.1-3.0 mg/kg showed some of the smallest clonal expansion.

At baseline, cycle 4 day 1, and cycle 7 day 1, blood was sampled. Turning to this clone: The antigen is not known.

Method: immunoSEQ multiplex PCR; TCRdb's copy keeps in-frame clones and lacks some. The sample yields tens of thousands of clones, approximately 92% seen once. Germline CDR1 SGHVS, CDR2 FNYEAQ. The CDR3 is made up of 14 amino acids. V was cut by 1 base and J by 4 bases, with 9 bases left in between. The J gene is TRBJ2-3, the V gene TRBV7-6, with a tentative D call TRBD2 (5 bases). Sequencing used CD4+ or CD8+ T cells sorted from blood, obtained in a trial of the OX40 agonist ivuxolimab. The sequence was obtained from an adult with an advanced solid tumor such as melanoma, head and neck, liver or kidney cancer. In DNA, the CDR3 is TGTGCCAGCAGCTTAGGCGGCGGGTCAGATACGCAGTATTTT. Its translation is CASSLGGGSDTQYF.